Each of the 10 T cell receptor beta chains below was sequenced from the same sample in a study of shared clonotypes between healthy human individuals (dated by TCRdb to 2018 to 2020). Receptor libraries were prepared by the immunoSEQ multiplex PCR assay. TCRdb re-hosts the immuneACCESS table, in-frame sequences only. Its copies lack some clones; in the studies checked, an unresolved V gene accounts for under half of them, and the cause for the rest is not known. The sample includes 730,000 or so clones, with approximately 75% observed a single time. The ten largest clones add up to approximately 1.8% of the sample. What was sequenced was memory CD4+ T cells sorted from blood. Read against the paper, the sample's cell subset or site label means: CD45RA-negative fraction. The source is a woman in her twenties or thirties in good health.

This sequence joins TRBV19 and TRBJ2-1; TRBD2 aligns across 11 bases. Germline loops: CDR1 LNHDA, CDR2 SQIVND (reference sequence). With V trimmed by 4 bases and J by 4 bases, 9 bases remained unmatched. The CDR3 is made up of 17 amino acids. CDR3 sequence: CASSTVPGTSGYNEQFF. The CDR3 DNA reads TGTGCCAGTAGTACCGTCCCCGGGACTAGCGGATACAATGAGCAGTTCTTC.

This sequence joins TRBV2 and TRBJ1-5, with no clear D. Per the germline V gene, CDR1 is SNHLY and CDR2 is FYNNEI. V gave up 5 bases and J gave up 5 bases, with 7 bases separating them. The CDR3 has 12 residues. The CDR3 here is CASSPLDQPQHF. The CDR3 nucleotides are TGTGCCAGCAGTCCCCTCGATCAGCCCCAGCATTTT.

The V call is TRBV5-5, the J call TRBJ2-1, with D perhaps matching TRBD2 (6 bases). V gave up 2 bases and J gave up 1 base, with 10 bases separating them. The CDR3 has 15 residues. The germline CDR1 and CDR2 sequences are SGHKS and YYEKEE (reference sequence). Here the CDR3 DNA reads TGTGCCAGCAGCTTTGGAGGGAGATCCTACAATGAGCAGTTCTTC. Translation gives CASSFGGRSYNEQFF.

This rearrangement joins TRBV5-4 to TRBJ2-7, with 11 bases fitting TRBD2. The CDR3 has 15 residues. The junction had 6 bases not matched to a gene; V was cut back by 4 bases and J by 3 bases. Germline V CDR1 and CDR2: SGHNT, YYREEE (reference sequence). Written as DNA, the CDR3 is TGTGCCAGCAGCATCGGACTAGCGGGTAACTACGAGCAGTACTTC. As protein: CASSIGLAGNYEQYF.

The chain employs TRBV7-9 and TRBJ2-2; D gene uncertain. V was pared by 2 bases and J by 5 bases, with 12 bases between. The CDR3 spans 15 residues. CDR1 and CDR2 (germline): SEHNR, FQNEAQ (reference sequence). Here the CDR3 reads CASSLYGVGTGELFF. CDR3 coding DNA: TGTGCCAGCAGCTTATACGGTGTGGGTACCGGGGAGCTGTTTTTT.

Note on this clone: Possible read error: a much larger clone is one base away. Other DNA sequences in this sample translate to the same CDR3. This chain joins TRBV7-9 and TRBJ2-5, with D unclear. The length of the CDR3 is 10 residues. Per the germline V gene, CDR1 is SEHNR and CDR2 is FQNEAQ (reference sequence). The V and J ends lost 5 bases and 2 bases respectively, with 0 bases between them. The CDR3 spells CASSQETQYF. CDR3 bases: TGTGCCAGCAGCCAAGAGACCCAGTACTTC.

This clone showed up just a few times. The J gene is TRBJ1-1, the V gene TRBV7-9, with D tentatively TRBD1 (5 bases). This CDR3 is built from 12 residues. V shed 5 bases and J shed 11 bases, with 15 bases lying between them. Germline V gene sequence: CDR1 SEHNR, CDR2 FQNEAQ (reference sequence). The CDR3 protein is CASSKDNSNAFF. The CDR3 region has the DNA TGTGCCAGCAGCAAGGACAATTCGAACGCTTTCTTT.

The J gene is TRBJ2-7, the V gene TRBV14; no clear D gene. V was clipped by 6 bases and J by 3 bases, with 12 bases between them. The germline V gene encodes CDR1 SGHDN and CDR2 FVKESK. The CDR3 is 13 amino acids. The CDR3 nucleotides are TGTGCCAGCAGTTATCATGCCGTCTACGAGCAGTACTTC. Amino acids: CASSYHAVYEQYF.

The J gene is TRBJ2-1, the V gene TRBV5-1, with D possibly being TRBD1 or TRBD2 (6 bases each). Germline values: CDR1 SGHRS, CDR2 YFSETQ. The CDR3 runs 15 residues. Deletions cut 6 bases from V and 6 bases from J, with 19 bases between. In nucleotides, the CDR3 is TGCGCCAGCATGGGCTTTATTGGAGGGGGCAATGAGCAGTTCTTC. Encoded protein: CASMGFIGGGNEQFF.

The J gene is TRBJ2-5, the V gene TRBV28; D remains unclear. V was pared by 7 bases and J by 4 bases, with 22 bases between. The germline V gene encodes CDR1 MDHEN and CDR2 SYDVKM. The CDR3 runs 16 residues. Written as DNA, the CDR3 is TGTGCCAGCAAAGGCCAAGGCTCACCCAAACGAGAGACCCAGTACTTC. This translates into CASKGQGSPKRETQYF.